This T cell receptor beta chain was captured by sequencing in a study of response to subunit inactivated influenza vaccine. Points from the study as a whole: The authors suggested that few new T cells are recruited per seasonal influenza vaccination.

On this clonotype: The antigen remains unidentified.

The ends were cut back, 5 bases at V and 7 bases at J, with 18 bases in the middle. This CDR3 comprises 15 residues. CDR1 and CDR2 (germline): SEHNR, FQNEAQ (reference sequence). A single record per CDR3 protein comes from TCRdb applying MiXCR to the RT-PCR reads. The sample includes some 800,000 distinct CDR3 sequences, 20% to 25% seen only once; the top ten take more than 8.5%. This sequence joins TRBV7-9 and TRBJ2-1; tentative D call: TRBD2 (6 bases). This receptor was taken from a man aged 50 to 60 who received an inactivated influenza vaccine. Source: PBMCs from blood, taken more than 4 days after vaccination. CDR3 residues: CASSPRGGKANEQFF. In DNA, the CDR3 is TGTGCCAGCAGCCCTAGGGGCGGGAAGGCGAATGAGCAGTTCTTC.